What follows are 18 T cell receptor beta chains derived from one specimen sequenced in a study of graft-versus-host responses after intestinal transplantation (dated by TCRdb to about 2021). Preparation of the library involved the immunoSEQ multiplex PCR assay. TCRdb retrieved this table from immuneACCESS and kept in-frame rearrangements only. Not all clones are present; in checked studies, unresolved V genes account for under half, and no reason is known for the remainder. This sample holds 100,000 or so clones; roughly 87% were observed only once. 0.85% to 1% of the sample belongs to the ten largest clones. These receptors have no known antigen. Read against the paper, the sample's time point label means: cells obtained before transplantation from donor or recipient. The source was unstimulated CD4+ T cells sorted from spleen or lymph node cells, collected before transplant. Receptor source: a human donor who was the organ donor for an intestinal transplant.

The table lists this clone with a few counts. This rearrangement joins TRBV27 to TRBJ1-4, with TRBD1 as a possible D gene (5 bases). Germline lookup yields CDR1 MNHEY and CDR2 SMNVEV (reference sequence). The CDR3 spans 15 residues. V gave up 4 bases and J gave up 5 bases, with 14 bases separating them. CDR3 in amino acids: CASSSYDSPNEKLFF. As DNA, the CDR3 is TGTGCCAGCAGTTCATACGACAGTCCCAATGAAAAACTGTTTTTT.

The chain links TRBV6-5 to TRBJ2-3, with unresolved D. The germline V gene encodes CDR1 MNHEY and CDR2 SVGAGI. CDR3 length: 11 residues. The V and J ends lost 5 bases and 6 bases respectively, with 6 bases between them. CDR3 sequence: CASSRLDTQYF. In DNA, the CDR3 is TGTGCCAGCAGTCGGCTTGATACGCAGTATTTT.

The V call is TRBV4-1, the J call TRBJ2-1, with 11 nucleotides matching TRBD2. Germline V gene sequence: CDR1 MGHRA, CDR2 YSYEKL. With V trimmed by 6 bases and J by 9 bases, 7 bases remained unmatched. The CDR3 covers 14 residues. This CDR3 reads CASRIAGGLGEQFF. CDR3 in DNA: TGCGCCAGCAGAATAGCGGGGGGGCTCGGTGAGCAGTTCTTC.

V is TRBV18 and J is TRBJ2-7; TRBD2 aligns across 7 bases. Germline V gene data show CDR1 as KGHSH and CDR2 as LQKENI. The V gene end was trimmed by 0 bases and the J gene end by 2 bases; junction bases not matched to a gene: 4. CDR3 length equals 15 residues. The DNA for the CDR3 is TGTGCCAGCTCACCACCGGCTAGCGGAGCCTACGAGCAGTACTTC. It codes for CASSPPASGAYEQYF.

This chain uses TRBV19 with TRBJ2-5, with D possibly TRBD1 on 5 matching bases. Trimming shortened V by 6 bases and J by 2 bases, and 10 bases separated the two germline ends. CDR3 size: 13 residues. CDR1 is LNHDA and CDR2 is SQIVND in the germline V gene (reference sequence). For the CDR3, the DNA is TGTGCCAGTAGAAAAACAGGACAAGAGACCCAGTACTTC. Protein sequence: CASRKTGQETQYF.

This clone was counted between two and nine times. The V call is TRBV7-8, the J call TRBJ2-1, with D hard to call. CDR3 length equals 16 residues. Germline CDR1 and CDR2: SGHVS and FQNEAQ. Deletions cut 1 base from V and 4 bases from J, with 14 bases between. CDR3 protein: CASSLVGYQAYNEQFF. As DNA, the CDR3 is TGTGCCAGCAGCTTAGTTGGCTACCAGGCTTACAATGAGCAGTTCTTC.

This clone was detected only a few times. The chain carries TRBV29-1 and TRBJ2-3; 9 bases are shared with TRBD2. Losses at the gene ends were 2 bases for V and 3 bases for J; bases not matched to a gene: 6. Germline V gene lookup returns CDR1 SQVTM and CDR2 ANQGSEA. CDR3 size: 15 residues. The DNA for the CDR3 is TGCAGCGTTGAAAAGACTAGCGGTGGAACAGATACGCAGTATTTT. Translated: CSVEKTSGGTDTQYF.

This clone was detected only once. This chain joins TRBV10-2 and TRBJ1-2; no firm D call. V was trimmed by 2 bases and J by 7 bases, leaving 8 bases between them. CDR3 size: 12 residues. Germline lookup yields CDR1 WSHSY and CDR2 SAAADI. CDR3 sequence reads: CASSEGLSGYTF. CDR3 nucleotide sequence: TGCGCCAGCAGTGAGGGACTGAGTGGCTACACCTTC.

The chain recombines TRBV10-3 with TRBJ1-1; TRBD1 is a possible D gene (6 bases). The CDR3 spans 12 residues. V lost 11 bases to trimming and J lost 11 bases, with 21 bases between them. Germline V gene data show CDR1 as ENHRY and CDR2 as SYGVKD. The CDR3 DNA reads TGTGCCTCCTCAGGGGTGAACGGGCGGGCTTTCTTT. It codes for CASSGVNGRAFF.

This sequence joins TRBV30 and TRBJ1-6; maybe TRBD1 (6 bases). V was pared by 5 bases and J by 10 bases, with 18 bases between. The CDR3 is made up of 14 amino acids. The germline CDR1 and CDR2 sequences are GTSNPN and SVGIG (reference sequence). In DNA, the CDR3 is TGTGCCTGGTCCCTGGGGGGCTTTTACTCACCCCTCCACTTT. Its translation is CAWSLGGFYSPLHF.

The chain couples TRBV9 to TRBJ2-5, with D maybe TRBD2 (6 bases). Germline V lookup: CDR1 SGDLS, CDR2 YYNGEE. This CDR3 comprises 16 residues. V lost 0 bases and J 4 bases, leaving 16 bases between the germline ends. The CDR3 nucleotides read TGTGCCAGCAGCGTAGAGGTTGGAGGGGCCCTAGAGACCCAGTACTTC. Translating gives CASSVEVGGALETQYF. Full variable domain (remainder filled in from reference TRBV9 and TRBJ2-5): DSGVTQTPKHLITATGQRVTLRCSPRSGDLSVYWYQQSLDQGLQFLIQYYNGEERAKGNILERFSAQQFPDLHSELNLSSLELGDSALYFCASSVEVGGALETQYFGPGTRLLVL.

The chain recombines TRBV27 with TRBJ2-2; D tentatively fits TRBD1 or TRBD2 (5 bases each). This CDR3 has 16 residues. The germline V and J ends were trimmed by 7 bases and 2 bases, with 17 bases remaining between them. Germline loops: CDR1 MNHEY, CDR2 SMNVEV (reference sequence). Here the CDR3 reads CASTSWGITNTGELFF. The CDR3 DNA follows: TGTGCCAGCACTTCATGGGGGATAACTAACACCGGGGAGCTGTTTTTT.

The chain joins TRBV10-3 to TRBJ1-2, with D perhaps matching TRBD1 (6 bases). The CDR3 consists of 12 residues. Trimming took off 5 bases at V and 3 bases at J, with 7 bases between the two ends. CDR1 is ENHRY and CDR2 is SYGVKD in the germline V gene. The CDR3 coding sequence is TGTGCCATCAGTCGGACAGACTATGGCTACACCTTC. Its translation is CAISRTDYGYTF.

The V call is TRBV7-7, the J call TRBJ2-6, with D perhaps TRBD1 or TRBD2 (6 bases each). The V gene's germline CDR1 is SSHAT and CDR2 FNYEAQ (reference sequence). V lost 2 bases to trimming and J lost 1 base, with 21 bases between them. The CDR3 consists of 20 residues. The CDR3 region has the DNA TGTGCCAGCAGCTTACTGGCTGAGGGGGACTGGGTTTCTGGGGCCAACGTCCTGACTTTC. As protein: CASSLLAEGDWVSGANVLTF.

This clone is a singleton in its sample. The genes are TRBV11-1 and TRBJ2-5; no firm D call. Germline CDR1 reads SGHAT; CDR2 reads FQDESV (reference sequence). V lost 1 base, J lost 3 bases, and 3 bases lay in between. The CDR3 has 12 residues. In DNA, the CDR3 is TGTGCCAGCAGCTTAGGTAAAGAGACCCAGTACTTC. Translation gives CASSLGKETQYF.

DNA of the CDR3: TGTGCCAGCAGGACAGGAGACTCCTATAATTCACCCCTCCACTTT. Translated, it gives CASRTGDSYNSPLHF. The rearrangement uses TRBV6-6 and TRBJ1-6; D is possibly TRBD1 (6 bases). Between the trimmed V and J ends, which lost 6 bases and 0 bases, there was a span of 9 bases. There are 15 residues in the CDR3. Germline-derived CDR1 and CDR2 are MNHNY and SVGAGI (reference sequence).

The chain has TRBV4-2 and TRBJ2-5, with TRBD2 matching over 8 bases. Germline V gene data show CDR1 as LGHNA and CDR2 as YNFKEQ. This CDR3 is built from 16 residues. Trimming took 0 bases from V and 5 from J; bases not matched to a gene: 8. The CDR3 loop reads CASSQEGPGGLETQYF. CDR3 DNA: TGTGCCAGCAGCCAAGAGGGGCCGGGGGGGCTGGAGACCCAGTACTTC.

This clone appeared a few times. In the same sample, other DNA sequences code for this CDR3. This chain connects TRBV19 to TRBJ1-5; 9 bases line up with TRBD1. Germline CDR1 is LNHDA and CDR2 is SQIVND (reference sequence). This CDR3 has 13 amino acids. Trimming removed 9 bases from V and 3 bases from J; junction bases left unmatched: 3. The CDR3 sequence: CASDRGINQPQHF. The CDR3, as DNA: TGTGCCAGCGACAGGGGGATCAATCAGCCCCAGCATTTT.